These T cell receptor beta chains were read from a single sample in a study of T-cell memory formation after mild COVID-19. TCRdb called the 5' RACE reads again in MiXCR, with one record for every CDR3 protein. Of 200,000 to 250,000 distinct CDR3 sequences in the sample, just over 15% were seen once. The sequenced sample was PBMCs or a T cell subset sorted from them (not recorded which). The source is an adult woman who had mild COVID-19 (a few samples of this study predate the infection). Cell type and time point are not known. Both conserved end residues are part of each CDR3. D genes are given only for firm matches. Clone size is stated in some rows and not others, as once, few, many or a class when expanded.

d_call: NA; clone_size: NA; v_call: TRBV5-1; j_call: TRBJ1-4; cdr3_nt: TGCGCCAGCAGCTTCACCGCAACTAATGAAAAACTGTTTTTT; cdr3_aa: CASSFTATNEKLFF
d_call: NA; clone_size: NA; v_call: TRBV12-3/TRBV12-4; j_call: TRBJ1-1; cdr3_nt: TGTGCCAGCAGTTTAACCAGGAGACGAAACACTGAAGCTTTCTTT; cdr3_aa: CASSLTRRRNTEAFF
d_call: NA; clone_size: few; v_call: TRBV28; j_call: TRBJ2-7; cdr3_nt: TGTGCCAGCAGTGGGCCGCTACAACTCTACGAGCAGTACTTC; cdr3_aa: CASSGPLQLYEQYF
d_call: NA; clone_size: NA; v_call: TRBV6-2/TRBV6-3; j_call: TRBJ2-1; cdr3_nt: TGTGCCAGCCTCGGGACGACCTACAATGAGCAGTTCTTC; cdr3_aa: CASLGTTYNEQFF
d_call: NA; clone_size: few; v_call: TRBV5-1; j_call: TRBJ2-3; cdr3_nt: TGCGCCAGCAGCTTGGGAGTAGCGGTCACAGATACGCAGTATTTT; cdr3_aa: CASSLGVAVTDTQYF
d_call: TRBD1; clone_size: NA; v_call: TRBV7-8; j_call: TRBJ2-1; cdr3_nt: TGTGACAGCAGCTTAGCCTCCGGGACAGGTGGTTTGGGCGCGCAGTTCTTC; cdr3_aa: CDSSLASGTGGLGAQFF
d_call: TRBD2; clone_size: many; v_call: TRBV7-6; j_call: TRBJ2-2; cdr3_nt: TGTGCCAGCAGCTTAGGTCGACTAGCGGGGAGTGGAACCGGGGAGCTGTTTTTT; cdr3_aa: CASSLGRLAGSGTGELFF
d_call: NA; clone_size: NA; v_call: TRBV7-8; j_call: TRBJ2-2; cdr3_nt: TGTGCCAGCAGCTCGGCGGGGTGGACCGGGGAGCTGTTTTTT; cdr3_aa: CASSSAGWTGELFF
d_call: NA; clone_size: NA; v_call: TRBV5-1; j_call: TRBJ2-3; cdr3_nt: TGCGCCAGCAGCTTGGCCCTCCACACAGATACGCAGTATTTT; cdr3_aa: CASSLALHTDTQYF
d_call: NA; clone_size: many; v_call: TRBV5-1; j_call: TRBJ1-1; cdr3_nt: TGCGCCAGCAGCTTGAATTTACAGACGAACACTGAAGCTTTCTTT; cdr3_aa: CASSLNLQTNTEAFF
d_call: NA; clone_size: NA; v_call: TRBV4-3; j_call: TRBJ1-4; cdr3_nt: TGCGCCAGCAGCCAAGATCGGGGACGGTGGCTGTTTTTT; cdr3_aa: CASSQDRGRWLFF
d_call: TRBD1; clone_size: NA; v_call: TRBV13; j_call: TRBJ1-2; cdr3_nt: TGTGCCAGCAGCTTTACGACAGGGGATGGCTACACCTTC; cdr3_aa: CASSFTTGDGYTF
d_call: NA; clone_size: NA; v_call: TRBV29-1; j_call: TRBJ1-3; cdr3_nt: TGCAGCGCTGTTCTGGGCCAGGGGAATAGAAACACCATATATTTT; cdr3_aa: CSAVLGQGNRNTIYF
d_call: TRBD1; clone_size: NA; v_call: TRBV4-3; j_call: TRBJ1-1; cdr3_nt: TGCGCCAGCAGCCGGAATCAGGGGGCCGACACTGAAGCTTTCTTT; cdr3_aa: CASSRNQGADTEAFF
d_call: NA; clone_size: NA; v_call: TRBV6-5; j_call: TRBJ1-3; cdr3_nt: TGTGCCAGCAGTTATATGGACACCATATATTTT; cdr3_aa: CASSYMDTIYF
d_call: NA; clone_size: NA; v_call: TRBV10-3; j_call: TRBJ1-1; cdr3_nt: TGTGCCATCAGCCGGACGGAGATGAACAATGAAGCTTTCTTT; cdr3_aa: CAISRTEMNNEAFF
d_call: NA; clone_size: many; v_call: TRBV7-2; j_call: TRBJ1-6; cdr3_nt: TGTGCCAGCAGCTTTATGCAGGCGAGCTCCTATAATTCACCCCTCCACTTT; cdr3_aa: CASSFMQASSYNSPLHF
d_call: NA; clone_size: few; v_call: TRBV28; j_call: TRBJ2-1; cdr3_nt: TGTGCCAGCAGTTTGGCTGGGCGGAGGGGGTTCTTC; cdr3_aa: CASSLAGRRGFF